The 30 T cell receptor beta chains reported below all come from one sample, sequenced in a study of blood T cell repertoires in COVID-19. Sequenced by immunoSEQ multiplex PCR; TCRdb stores in-frame clones only, minus some. The sample carries 12,000 or so clones, 90% recorded once. Sequences were obtained from peripheral blood. The receptors originated from a man in his 70s with active COVID-19.

V and J are TRBV5-1 and TRBJ2-2, with 7 bases that match TRBD1. The germline gives CDR1 SGHRS, CDR2 YFSETQ. V lost 4 bases and J lost 1; bases outside the gene matches: 4. The CDR3 sequence is 15 residues long. CDR3 nucleotide sequence: TGCGCCAGCAGCCCAAACAGGGGGAACACCGGGGAGCTGTTTTTT. Protein: CASSPNRGNTGELFF.

The chain has TRBV18 and TRBJ1-5; D is unresolved. The CDR3 totals 16 residues. Between the trimmed V and J ends, which lost 1 base and 3 bases, there was a span of 13 bases. Germline values: CDR1 KGHSH, CDR2 LQKENI. CDR3 residues: CASSPRAGYDNQPQHF. CDR3 bases: TGTGCCAGCTCACCACGAGCGGGGTATGACAATCAGCCCCAGCATTTT.

The gene calls are TRBV13 and TRBJ2-2; 9 positions match TRBD2. The junction had 4 bases not matched to a gene; V was cut back by 2 bases and J by 3 bases. The CDR3 is made up of 16 amino acids. Germline V gene sequence: CDR1 PRHDT, CDR2 FYEKMQ (reference sequence). CDR3 bases: TGTGCCAGCAGCTTACGAGCGGGAGGAGACACCGGGGAGCTGTTTTTT. Amino acid sequence: CASSLRAGGDTGELFF.

V and J are TRBV6-6 and TRBJ2-5; 11 bases match TRBD2. V shed 2 bases and J 5 bases; nucleotides not matched to a gene: 4. CDR3 length: 15 residues. Germline CDR1 is MNHNY and CDR2 is SVGAGI (reference sequence). The CDR3 spells CASSYPIAGGETQYF. The CDR3 DNA reads TGTGCCAGCAGTTACCCCATAGCGGGAGGGGAGACCCAGTACTTC.

This chain uses TRBV3-1 (or the pseudogene TRBV3-2) with TRBJ2-1; TRBD2 agrees at 8 bases. Losses at the gene ends were 5 bases for V and 5 bases for J; bases not matched to a gene: 8. This CDR3 comprises 15 residues. Germline V CDR1 and CDR2: LGHDT, YNNKEL (reference sequence). The CDR3 loop reads CASSMWEAGDNEQFF. The CDR3, as DNA: TGTGCCAGCAGCATGTGGGAAGCGGGAGACAATGAGCAGTTCTTC.

This clone was recorded once. The V and J genes are TRBV7-2 and TRBJ2-5; D may be TRBD1 (6 bases). CDR3 length: 15 amino acids. The germline V and J ends were trimmed by 5 bases and 5 bases, with 18 bases remaining between them. Germline V CDR1 and CDR2: SGHTA, FQGNSA. The CDR3 protein is CASSPWVYREETQYF. The CDR3 DNA follows: TGTGCCAGCAGCCCATGGGTGTACAGGGAGGAGACCCAGTACTTC.

The table lists this clone with a count of one. In DNA form, the CDR3 reads TGTGCCAGCAGAACGGACAGGGGCCTTAATTCACCCCTCCACTTT. This sequence encodes CASRTDRGLNSPLHF. The rearrangement uses TRBV5-4 and TRBJ1-6, with 9 bases matching TRBD1. Germline V CDR1 and CDR2: SGHNT, YYREEE (reference sequence). V lost 5 bases and J lost 6; bases outside the gene matches: 6. This CDR3 contains 15 residues.

The chain carries TRBV21-1 and TRBJ1-5. TRBV21-1 is labeled a pseudogene. This CDR3 contains 16 residues. CDR3 protein: CASSKARRRGNQPQHF. As DNA, the CDR3 is TGTGCCAGCAGCAAAGCGCGGAGGAGAGGCAATCAGCCCCAGCATTTT.

The rearrangement links TRBV2 to TRBJ1-4; no definite D call. Germline V gene data show CDR1 as SNHLY and CDR2 as FYNNEI. V was pared by 3 bases and J by 2 bases, with 10 bases between. The CDR3 is 15 amino acids. CDR3: CASSETWATNEKLFF. CDR3 coding DNA: TGTGCCAGCAGTGAGACCTGGGCGACTAATGAAAAACTGTTTTTT.

This chain connects TRBV6-2 or TRBV6-3 to TRBJ2-5; 10 bases align to TRBD2. The CDR3 consists of 15 residues. Germline V gene sequence: CDR1 MNHEY, CDR2 SVGEGT. Trimming at V came to 5 bases and at J to 3 bases, leaving 6 bases not matched to a gene. CDR3 sequence reads: CASSASGRAEETQYF. DNA of the CDR3: TGTGCCAGCAGTGCCAGCGGGAGGGCTGAAGAGACCCAGTACTTC.

V usage is TRBV12-3 or TRBV12-4 and J usage is TRBJ2-1; D remains ambiguous. Trimming took off 6 bases at V and 9 bases at J, with 15 bases between the two ends. CDR3 length: 13 amino acids. CDR3 bases: TGTGCCAGCAGACCATTAGATCGGAGTGAGCAGTTCTTC. Translating it yields CASRPLDRSEQFF.

This clone was seen a handful of times. The rearrangement uses TRBV27 and TRBJ2-2; 8 nucleotides align to TRBD1. The germline gives CDR1 MNHEY, CDR2 SMNVEV (reference sequence). The CDR3 length is 16 residues. Trimming cost V 2 bases and J 5 bases; bases outside gene matches: 7. CDR3 protein: CASSLSGQGRTGELFF. The DNA of the CDR3 is TGTGCCAGCAGTTTAAGCGGACAGGGTCGGACCGGGGAGCTGTTTTTT.

This chain connects TRBV2 to TRBJ2-1; weak D call: TRBD2 (6 bases). Trimming pared 7 bases from V and 9 bases from J, leaving 19 bases between. CDR3 length equals 14 residues. Germline V lookup: CDR1 SNHLY, CDR2 FYNNEI. The CDR3 protein is CASKYLSGPGEQFF. The CDR3 DNA reads TGTGCCAGCAAATATCTTAGCGGTCCCGGTGAGCAGTTCTTC.

The chain joins TRBV9 to TRBJ1-3; 7 nucleotides agree with TRBD1. The CDR3 contains 14 residues. The V segment lost 6 bases and the J segment 0 bases; nucleotides outside the gene matches: 3. In germline, CDR1 is SGDLS, CDR2 YYNGEE. The CDR3 DNA reads TGTGCCAGCACCGACAGGGCCTCTGGAAACACCATATATTTT. Its protein product is CASTDRASGNTIYF. Complete variable domain (other parts from reference TRBV9 and TRBJ1-3): DSGVTQTPKHLITATGQRVTLRCSPRSGDLSVYWYQQSLDQGLQFLIQYYNGEERAKGNILERFSAQQFPDLHSELNLSSLELGDSALYFCASTDRASGNTIYFGEGSWLTVV.

CDR3 in amino acids: CASSLRQGNEKLFF. The CDR3 DNA is TGTGCCAGCAGCTTAAGGCAGGGGAATGAAAAACTGTTTTTT. The genes are TRBV5-5 and TRBJ1-4; tentatively, D is TRBD1 (6 bases). This CDR3 is 14 amino acids long. The V gene's germline CDR1 is SGHKS and CDR2 YYEKEE (reference sequence). V gave up 2 bases and J gave up 5 bases, with 10 bases separating them.

This chain uses TRBV4-2 with TRBJ1-5; 7 positions agree with TRBD1. Germline V gene sequence: CDR1 LGHNA, CDR2 YNFKEQ. Trimming took 0 bases from V and 6 from J; bases not matched to a gene: 11. CDR3 length equals 17 residues. CDR3 region: CASSQDKGTQGSQPQHF. CDR3 in DNA: TGTGCCAGCAGCCAAGATAAGGGAACACAGGGGAGTCAGCCCCAGCATTTT.

J is TRBJ2-7 and V is TRBV5-1; possibly TRBD1 for D (5 bases). The CDR3 is 13 amino acids. Germline assignment: CDR1 SGHRS and CDR2 YFSETQ. V was clipped by 1 base and J by 7 bases, with 12 bases between them. Here the CDR3 reads CASSLTGMGEQYF. As DNA, the CDR3 is TGCGCCAGCAGCTTGACAGGAATGGGTGAGCAGTACTTC.

The chain joins TRBV28 to TRBJ2-2; a possible D gene is TRBD1 (6 bases). This CDR3 spans 13 amino acids. Trimming took 7 bases from V and 6 from J, leaving 12 bases between them. CDR1 and CDR2 from the germline V gene are MDHEN and SYDVKM. The CDR3 DNA reads TGTGCCAGCACTAGGTACAGGGCCGGGGAGCTGTTTTTT. Protein: CASTRYRAGELFF. Variable domain in full (rest from reference TRBV28 and TRBJ2-2): DVKVTQSSRYLVKRTGEKVFLECVQDMDHENMFWYRQDPGLGLRLIYFSYDVKMKEKGDIPEGYSVSREKKERFSLILESASTNQTSMYLCASTRYRAGELFFGEGSRLTVL.

This rearrangement joins TRBV5-4 to TRBJ2-7, with 8 nucleotides matching TRBD2. The CDR3 has 17 residues. The germline V gene encodes CDR1 SGHNT and CDR2 YYREEE (reference sequence). V lost 1 base, J lost 6 bases, and 15 bases stayed unmatched. CDR3: CASSLQFQRESGGEQYF. In DNA form, the CDR3 reads TGTGCCAGCAGCTTGCAATTCCAGCGGGAGAGCGGGGGCGAGCAGTACTTC.

This clone counts as medium-sized (0.01 to 0.1%). The chain couples TRBV2 to TRBJ2-7, with D unresolved. This CDR3 is 13 amino acids long. With 7 bases removed from V and 0 bases from J, the gap between germline ends came to 10 bases. Germline V lookup: CDR1 SNHLY, CDR2 FYNNEI. The CDR3 region is CASNGPYSYEQYF. In nucleotides, the CDR3 is TGTGCCAGCAATGGGCCCTACTCCTACGAGCAGTACTTC.

The chain combines TRBV18 with TRBJ1-2; a possible D gene is TRBD1 (5 bases). The CDR3 spans 14 residues. Trimming shortened V by 4 bases and J by 3 bases, and 12 bases separated the two germline ends. The germline gives CDR1 KGHSH, CDR2 LQKENI. The CDR3 is CASSQTRGDYGYTF. In nucleotides, the CDR3 is TGTGCCAGCTCACAGACACGGGGGGACTATGGCTACACCTTC.

The rearrangement uses TRBV10-2 and TRBJ1-1; TRBD1 matches 10 bases. CDR1 WSHSY and CDR2 SAAADI come from the germline V gene. The junction had 4 bases not matched to a gene; V was cut back by 6 bases and J by 0 bases. The CDR3 extends over 15 amino acids. CDR3: CASSGTGDLNTEAFF. DNA for the CDR3: TGCGCCAGCAGCGGGACAGGGGACCTGAACACTGAAGCTTTCTTT.

The chain employs TRBV15 and TRBJ2-6; D is unresolved. The length of the CDR3 is 15 residues. The V gene lost 0 bases and the J gene lost 4 bases, with 7 bases spanning the gap. The germline CDR1 and CDR2 sequences are LNHNV and YYDKDF (reference sequence). CDR3 sequence (DNA): TGTGCCACCAGCAGAGAAAACCGGGGGGCCAACGTCCTGACTTTC. It specifies CATSRENRGANVLTF.

The chain combines TRBV5-1 with TRBJ1-2; maybe TRBD1 (6 bases). CDR3 length: 14 residues. Deletions cut 0 bases from V and 4 bases from J, with 10 bases between. In germline, CDR1 is SGHRS, CDR2 YFSETQ. Here the CDR3 reads CASSLGQVTYGYTF. The CDR3 coding sequence is TGCGCCAGCAGCTTGGGACAGGTTACCTATGGCTACACCTTC.

The chain carries TRBV5-1 and TRBJ2-3, with D perhaps TRBD2 (5 bases). V was trimmed by 4 bases and J by 3 bases, leaving 9 bases between them. The length of the CDR3 is 13 residues. Per the germline V gene, CDR1 is SGHRS and CDR2 is YFSETQ. CDR3 region: CASSPEVTDTQYF. The CDR3 bases are TGCGCCAGCAGCCCGGAGGTTACAGATACGCAGTATTTT.

The chain carries TRBV5-1 and TRBJ1-3; TRBD1 aligns across 8 bases. The CDR3 extends over 15 amino acids. Germline V gene sequence: CDR1 SGHRS, CDR2 YFSETQ. V lost 4 bases, J lost 0 bases, and 3 bases stayed unmatched. The CDR3 nucleotides are TGCGCCAGCAGCACAACAGGGGGCTCTGGAAACACCATATATTTT. Translated, it gives CASSTTGGSGNTIYF.

The chain joins TRBV4-1 to TRBJ1-2; the match to TRBD1 covers 8 bases. V shed 5 bases and J 8 bases; nucleotides not matched to a gene: 10. This CDR3 has 14 residues. Germline-derived CDR1 and CDR2 are MGHRA and YSYEKL. The CDR3 is CASSSRTGTVGYTF. Here the CDR3 DNA reads TGCGCCAGCAGCTCGAGGACAGGGACGGTCGGCTACACCTTC.

The chain has TRBV5-4 and TRBJ1-6; D uncertain. CDR1 is SGHNT and CDR2 is YYREEE in the germline V gene (reference sequence). The CDR3 extends over 14 amino acids. With 3 bases removed from V and 5 bases from J, the gap between germline ends came to 9 bases. CDR3 residues: CASSSGSDNSPLHF. In DNA, the CDR3 is TGTGCCAGCAGCTCCGGCAGCGATAATTCACCCCTCCACTTT.

V gene TRBV11-3 combines with J gene TRBJ1-6; TRBD1 might be the D (6 bases). Germline V gene sequence: CDR1 SGHNT, CDR2 YENEEA. The CDR3 spans 18 residues. The ends were cut back, 5 bases at V and 0 bases at J, with 17 bases in the middle. The CDR3 region is CASSRTGQLSSYNSPLHF. The CDR3 nucleotides read TGTGCCAGCAGCAGAACAGGACAGCTAAGCTCCTATAATTCACCCCTCCACTTT.

In this sample, this clone turned up once. The chain carries TRBV5-1 and TRBJ2-5; 8 bases match TRBD2. Germline CDR1 is SGHRS and CDR2 is YFSETQ. CDR3 length: 14 amino acids. The V and J ends lost 3 bases and 5 bases, in that order; junction bases with no gene match: 6. In DNA, the CDR3 is TGCGCCAGCAGCTCCGGGGGGGCTGGGGAGACCCAGTACTTC. Its protein product is CASSSGGAGETQYF.